Each of the 24 T cell receptor beta chains below was sequenced from the same sample in a study of T cells in Graves' hyperthyroidism and ophthalmopathy. Authors of the study amplified TCR beta CDR3 regions from RNA transcripts. Using the HTBI primer set, a first-round RT-PCR was run on the TCR CDR3. In TCRdb, the multiplex PCR reads were re-called with MiXCR into one record per CDR3 protein. The table records around 620,000 distinct CDR3 sequences, about a sixth of them present only once. Sequenced input: blood. The receptors come from a woman under 40 with Graves' hyperthyroidism.

As to this clonotype: Being one base from a much bigger clone, this may be a read error. The genes are TRBV11-3 and TRBJ2-3; D gene unclear. The CDR3 has 13 amino acids. V lost 1 base, J lost 4 bases, and 6 bases lay in between. Looked up from germline, CDR1 is SGHNT and CDR2 is YENEEA. CDR3 in amino acids: CASSLGAADTQYF. The CDR3 coding sequence is TGTGCCAGCAGCTTAGGGGCGGCAGATACGCAGTATTTT.

This clonotype was counted a few times. The V call is TRBV7-9, the J call TRBJ2-5; 7 bases agree with TRBD2. This CDR3 region has 17 residues. The J segment lost 1 base and the V segment lost 1 base, leaving 9 bases of the junction unmatched. Germline CDR1 is SEHNR and CDR2 is FQNEAQ (reference sequence). The CDR3, as DNA: TGTGCCAGCAGCTTAGGGGGGAGGGGAGTCCTCCAAGAGACCCAGTACTTC. This encodes CASSLGGRGVLQETQYF.

This clonotype was seen at least ten times. The J gene is TRBJ2-4, the V gene TRBV27; tentative D call: TRBD2 (5 bases). The germline gives CDR1 MNHEY, CDR2 SMNVEV (reference sequence). The ends were cut back, 5 bases at V and 0 bases at J, with 14 bases in the middle. This CDR3 has 16 residues. CDR3 bases: TGTGCCAGCAGTCCCTATCGGGGTCTAGCCAAAAACATTCAGTACTTC. Translation: CASSPYRGLAKNIQYF.

The rearrangement links TRBV5-4 to TRBJ2-2; D tentatively fits TRBD1 or TRBD2 (6 bases each). The CDR3 totals 15 residues. From germline, CDR1 is SGHNT and CDR2 YYREEE (reference sequence). Trimming cost V 5 bases and J 5 bases, with 16 bases left between them. CDR3 protein: CASSSTGGGTGELFF. CDR3 DNA sequence: TGTGCCAGCAGTTCGACAGGTGGAGGGACCGGGGAGCTGTTTTTT.

This clonotype occurred many times. The genes are TRBV13 and TRBJ1-5, with 8 nucleotides matching TRBD1. V dropped 2 bases and J dropped 4; count of bases not matched to a gene: 4. The V gene's germline CDR1 is PRHDT and CDR2 FYEKMQ (reference sequence). The CDR3 spans 15 residues. CDR3 bases: TGTGCCAGCAGCTTAAGTAGGGACAGGAATCAGCCCCAGCATTTT. It yields the protein CASSLSRDRNQPQHF.

In regard to this clonotype: A much larger clone lies one base from this, so it may be a read error. The chain has TRBV5-1 and TRBJ2-3; 8 bases are shared with TRBD1. V trimming: 10 bases; J trimming: 4 bases; junction bases outside the gene matches: 11. This CDR3 region has 14 residues. CDR1 is SGHRS and CDR2 is YFSETQ in the germline V gene. The CDR3 sequence: CAGMGQVTSDTQYF. For the CDR3, the DNA is TGCGCCGGCATGGGACAGGTGACATCAGATACGCAGTATTTT.

The genes are TRBV30 and TRBJ2-7, with TRBD1 matching 10 bases. The germline V gene has CDR1 GTSNPN and CDR2 SVGIG (reference sequence). The CDR3 is 13 amino acids. V gave up 4 bases and J gave up 5 bases; unmatched junction bases: 5. CDR3 nucleotides: TGTGCCTGGACTTGGACAGGGGGAGACGAGCAGTACTTC. Translation: CAWTWTGGDEQYF. Full variable domain (rest looked up from reference TRBV30 and TRBJ2-7): SQTIHQWPATLVQPVGSPLSLECTVEGTSNPNLYWYRQAAGRGLQLLFYSVGIGQISSEVPQNLSASRPQDRQFILSSKKLLLSDSGFYLCAWTWTGGDEQYFGPGTRLTVT.

The chain couples TRBV20-1 to TRBJ2-7; D gene uncertain. The CDR3 covers 13 residues. Germline CDR1 reads DFQATT; CDR2 reads SNEGSKA (reference sequence). V was shortened by 1 base and J by 3 bases, with 10 bases between the two germline ends. The CDR3 sequence is CSARGHSRYEQYF. CDR3 nucleotides: TGCAGTGCTAGAGGGCACAGCCGCTACGAGCAGTACTTC.

Ten or more counts support this clonotype. The rearrangement links TRBV28 to TRBJ2-7, with D possibly matching TRBD2 (6 bases). The germline V gene has CDR1 MDHEN and CDR2 SYDVKM. The V and J ends lost 6 bases and 1 base respectively, with 16 bases between them. CDR3 length: 15 amino acids. The CDR3 here is CASRRRRGASYEQYF. In DNA form, the CDR3 reads TGTGCCAGCAGGAGAAGGAGGGGTGCTTCCTACGAGCAGTACTTC.

This clonotype was detected many times. The chain uses TRBV5-6 and TRBJ2-7, with TRBD2 matching over 7 bases. The CDR3 length is 14 residues. V was clipped by 2 bases and J by 1 base; unmatched bases: 3. CDR1 and CDR2 from the germline V gene are SGHDT and YYEEEE. CDR3 protein: CASSFGAGSYEQYF. The CDR3 nucleotides are TGTGCCAGCAGCTTCGGAGCGGGGTCCTACGAGCAGTACTTC.

Of note for this clonotype: A clone one base away is much larger, so this may be a read error. The chain recombines TRBV11-2 with TRBJ2-5, with D unresolved. Germline lookup yields CDR1 SGHAT and CDR2 FQNNGV. This CDR3 contains 12 residues. Trimming took off 2 bases at V and 5 bases at J, with 6 bases between the two ends. The CDR3 nucleotides read TGTGCCAGCAGCTTAATGGTGGAGACCCAGTACTTC. It codes for CASSLMVETQYF.

The chain links TRBV30 to TRBJ1-2; D call uncertain. CDR1 and CDR2 (germline): GTSNPN, SVGIG (reference sequence). V was trimmed by 2 bases and J by 3 bases, leaving 16 bases between them. CDR3 length: 15 residues. This CDR3 is CAWSNGMVSDYGYTF. The CDR3 nucleotides are TGTGCCTGGAGTAATGGAATGGTCTCGGACTATGGCTACACCTTC.

The chain has TRBV28 and TRBJ2-7, with TRBD1 matching 7 bases. The CDR3 spans 15 residues. The V gene's germline CDR1 is MDHEN and CDR2 SYDVKM. J lost 0 bases, V lost 3 bases, and 5 bases had no gene match. The CDR3: CASSFTDRDSYEQYF. The CDR3 coding sequence is TGTGCCAGCAGTTTTACTGACAGGGACTCCTACGAGCAGTACTTC. Full variable domain (missing parts from reference TRBV28 and TRBJ2-7): DVKVTQSSRYLVKRTGEKVFLECVQDMDHENMFWYRQDPGLGLRLIYFSYDVKMKEKGDIPEGYSVSREKKERFSLILESASTNQTSMYLCASSFTDRDSYEQYFGPGTRLTVT.

The chain recombines TRBV2 with TRBJ2-7; D gene ambiguous. The V and J ends lost 4 bases and 0 bases respectively, with 10 bases between them. Germline CDR1 and CDR2: SNHLY and FYNNEI. CDR3 length: 14 amino acids. The CDR3 protein is CASSGSPSSYEQYF. In nucleotides, the CDR3 is TGTGCCAGCAGTGGATCCCCCTCCTCCTACGAGCAGTACTTC.

This clonotype showed up just a few times. Written as DNA, the CDR3 is TGTGCCAGCCTACGAGGCGGGGGCAGGGGTACTGAAGCTTTCTTT. Translation: CASLRGGGRGTEAFF. The chain combines TRBV12-3 or TRBV12-4 with TRBJ1-1; TRBD1 is a possible D gene (6 bases). Trimming pared 8 bases from V and 5 bases from J, leaving 21 bases between. The length of the CDR3 is 15 residues.

This clonotype was recorded at least ten times. This sequence joins TRBV6-5 and TRBJ2-5; perhaps D is TRBD1 or TRBD2 (5 bases each). From germline, CDR1 is MNHEY and CDR2 SVGAGI. Trimming took 2 bases from V and 5 from J, leaving 12 bases between them. The CDR3 has 14 residues. As DNA, the CDR3 is TGTGCCAGCAGTTACCGAGGGACGGACGAGACCCAGTACTTC. This encodes CASSYRGTDETQYF.

This clonotype was observed many times. This chain connects TRBV5-1 to TRBJ2-2; D is perhaps TRBD1 (5 bases). CDR3 length equals 15 residues. The germline V gene encodes CDR1 SGHRS and CDR2 YFSETQ. V dropped 0 bases and J dropped 5 bases, with 11 bases sitting between them. The CDR3 DNA reads as TGCGCCAGCAGCTTGGAAGACAGCCGGACCGGGGAGCTGTTTTTT. Its translation: CASSLEDSRTGELFF.

At least ten counts were recorded for this clonotype. The J gene is TRBJ2-1, the V gene TRBV29-1; D may be TRBD1 or TRBD2 (5 bases each). V shed 4 bases and J shed 6 bases, with 16 bases lying between them. CDR1 is SQVTM and CDR2 is ANQGSEA in the germline V gene. The CDR3 is made up of 14 amino acids. The DNA for the CDR3 is TGCAGCGTTGCTAGACCCAATGGGGGCAATGAGCAGTTCTTC. Its protein is CSVARPNGGNEQFF.

In the case of this clonotype: This clone may be a read error of a much larger clone one base away. The rearrangement links TRBV2 to TRBJ2-1; 8 bases map to TRBD1. The CDR3 has 15 residues. V shed 7 bases and J 4 bases; nucleotides not matched to a gene: 9. From germline, CDR1 is SNHLY and CDR2 FYNNEI. Here the CDR3 DNA reads TGTGCCAGCACTCTGGACAGGGCAATGTACAATGAGCAGTTCTTC. This sequence encodes CASTLDRAMYNEQFF.

This clonotype occurred many times. The chain combines TRBV5-1 with TRBJ1-2; D uncertain. Trimming shortened V by 5 bases and J by 6 bases, and 14 bases separated the two germline ends. Per germline, CDR1 SGHRS and CDR2 YFSETQ. The CDR3 has 13 amino acids. CDR3 coding DNA: TGCGCCAGCAGAGTAGGAGGGAACGATGGCTACACCTTC. Translated, it gives CASRVGGNDGYTF.

This clonotype was observed a few times. CDR3 sequence reads: CASSPRGGGRPYEQYF. The CDR3 nucleotides are TGTGCCAGCAGCCCCCGGGGTGGCGGGAGACCCTACGAGCAGTACTTC. This sequence joins TRBV9 and TRBJ2-7; TRBD2 matches at 7 bases. After removal of 4 bases from V and 2 bases from J, the junction contained 12 bases not matched to a gene. CDR3 length equals 16 residues. Germline V CDR1 and CDR2: SGDLS, YYNGEE.

In this sample, this clonotype turned up a few times. The chain links TRBV6-1 to TRBJ1-2; 7 nucleotides agree with TRBD1. V shed 8 bases, J shed 0 bases, and the junction held 3 bases outside the gene matches. The CDR3 has 13 residues. Germline V gives CDR1 MNHNS, CDR2 SASEGT. The CDR3 loop is CASADRANYGYTF. CDR3 bases: TGTGCCAGCGCTGACAGGGCTAACTATGGCTACACCTTC.

The chain couples TRBV5-1 to TRBJ2-2; 11 nucleotides align to TRBD2. Germline V gene sequence: CDR1 SGHRS, CDR2 YFSETQ. J gave up 6 bases and V 4 bases, and 8 bases lay outside the gene matches. The CDR3 sequence is 16 residues long. The DNA of the CDR3 is TGCGCCAGCAGCCCGATGACTAGCGGGACGGCCGGGGAGCTGTTTTTT. This sequence encodes CASSPMTSGTAGELFF.

The V gene is TRBV30, the J gene TRBJ2-1; TRBD1 matches 7 bases. The CDR3 loop spans 16 amino acids. Losses at the gene ends were 3 bases for V and 8 bases for J; bases not matched to a gene: 16. From germline, CDR1 is GTSNPN and CDR2 SVGIG (reference sequence). CDR3 residues: CAWRPQGRLLRHEQFF. The DNA for the CDR3 is TGTGCCTGGAGACCACAGGGGCGGCTTCTCCGTCATGAGCAGTTCTTC.